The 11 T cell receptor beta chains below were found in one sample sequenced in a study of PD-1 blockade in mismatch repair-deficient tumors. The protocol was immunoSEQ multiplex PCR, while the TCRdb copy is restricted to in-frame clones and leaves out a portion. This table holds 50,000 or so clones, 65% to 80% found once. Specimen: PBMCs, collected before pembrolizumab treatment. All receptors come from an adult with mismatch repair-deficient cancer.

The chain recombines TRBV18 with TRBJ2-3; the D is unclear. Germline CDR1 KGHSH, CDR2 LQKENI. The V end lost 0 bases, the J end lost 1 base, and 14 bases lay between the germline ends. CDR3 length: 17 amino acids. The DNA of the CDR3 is TGTGCCAGCTCACCACCGGTAGCCGAACGCGGCACAGATACGCAGTATTTT. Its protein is CASSPPVAERGTDTQYF.

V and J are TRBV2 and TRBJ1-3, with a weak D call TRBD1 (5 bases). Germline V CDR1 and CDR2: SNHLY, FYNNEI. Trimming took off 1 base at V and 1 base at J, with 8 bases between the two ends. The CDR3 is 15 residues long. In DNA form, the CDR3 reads TGTGCCAGCAGTGAAGGACAGATTTCTGGAAACACCATATATTTT. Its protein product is CASSEGQISGNTIYF. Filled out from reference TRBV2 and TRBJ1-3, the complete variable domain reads EPEVTQTPSHQVTQMGQEVILRCVPISNHLYFYWYRQILGQKVEFLVSFYNNEISEKSEIFDDQFSVERPDGSNFTLKIRSTKLEDSAMYFCASSEGQISGNTIYFGEGSWLTVV.

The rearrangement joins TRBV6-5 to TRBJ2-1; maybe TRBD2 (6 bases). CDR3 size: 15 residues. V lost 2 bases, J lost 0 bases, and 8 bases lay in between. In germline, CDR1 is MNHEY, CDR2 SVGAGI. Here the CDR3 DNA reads TGTGCCAGCAGTTACGCGGGGTACTCCTACAATGAGCAGTTCTTC. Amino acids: CASSYAGYSYNEQFF.

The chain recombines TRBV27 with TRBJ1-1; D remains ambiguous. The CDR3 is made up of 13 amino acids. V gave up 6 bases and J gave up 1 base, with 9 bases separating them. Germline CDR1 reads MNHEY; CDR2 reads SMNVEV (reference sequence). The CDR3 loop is CASSLTQNTEAFF. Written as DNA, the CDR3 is TGTGCCAGCAGCCTGACACAGAACACTGAAGCTTTCTTT.

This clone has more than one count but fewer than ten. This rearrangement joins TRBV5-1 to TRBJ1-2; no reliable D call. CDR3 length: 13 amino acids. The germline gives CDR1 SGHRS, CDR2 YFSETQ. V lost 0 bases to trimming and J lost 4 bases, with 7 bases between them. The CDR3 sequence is CASSLASFYGYTF. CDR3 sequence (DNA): TGCGCCAGCAGCTTGGCCAGCTTCTATGGCTACACCTTC.

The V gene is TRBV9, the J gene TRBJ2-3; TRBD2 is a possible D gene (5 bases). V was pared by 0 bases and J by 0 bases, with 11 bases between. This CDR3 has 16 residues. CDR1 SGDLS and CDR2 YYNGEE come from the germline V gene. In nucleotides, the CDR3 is TGTGCCAGCAGCGTAGGGCAGGACTTTAGCACAGATACGCAGTATTTT. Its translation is CASSVGQDFSTDTQYF.

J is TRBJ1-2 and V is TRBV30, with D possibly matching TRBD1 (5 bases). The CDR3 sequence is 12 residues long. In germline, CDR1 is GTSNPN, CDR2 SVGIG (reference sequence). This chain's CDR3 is CAHRGNNYGYTF. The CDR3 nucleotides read TGTGCGCATAGGGGCAACAACTATGGCTACACCTTC.

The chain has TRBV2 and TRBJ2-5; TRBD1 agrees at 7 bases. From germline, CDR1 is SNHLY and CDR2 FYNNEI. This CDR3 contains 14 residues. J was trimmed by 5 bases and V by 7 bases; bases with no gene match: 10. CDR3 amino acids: CASIRTGLSETQYF. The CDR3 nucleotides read TGTGCCAGCATTCGGACAGGTCTTAGTGAGACCCAGTACTTC.

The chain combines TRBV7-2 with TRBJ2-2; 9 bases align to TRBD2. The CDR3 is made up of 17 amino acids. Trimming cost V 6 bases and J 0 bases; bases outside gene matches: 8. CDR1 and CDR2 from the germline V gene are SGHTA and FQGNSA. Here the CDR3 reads CASSQSRLAANTGELFF. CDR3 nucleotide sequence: TGTGCCAGCAGTCAAAGTAGACTAGCGGCGAACACCGGGGAGCTGTTTTTT.

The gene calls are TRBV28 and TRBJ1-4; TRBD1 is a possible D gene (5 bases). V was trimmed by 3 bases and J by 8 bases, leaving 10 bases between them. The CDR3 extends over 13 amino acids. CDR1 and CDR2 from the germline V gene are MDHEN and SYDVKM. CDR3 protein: CASSFEDREKLFF. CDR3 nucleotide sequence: TGTGCCAGCAGTTTTGAAGACAGAGAAAAACTGTTTTTT.

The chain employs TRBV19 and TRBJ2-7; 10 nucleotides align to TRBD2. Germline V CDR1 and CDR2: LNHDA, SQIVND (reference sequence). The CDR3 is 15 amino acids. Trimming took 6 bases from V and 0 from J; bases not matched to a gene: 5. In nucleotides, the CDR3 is TGTGCCAGTAGGCTGGGGACTAGCGACTCCTACGAGCAGTACTTC. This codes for CASRLGTSDSYEQYF.